The 25 T cell receptor beta chains in this list originate from one sample, sequenced in a study of blood T cell repertoires in COVID-19. Clones were read by immunoSEQ multiplex PCR, and TCRdb kept only the in-frame ones, dropping some. The table has 150,000 to 200,000 clones, 75% to 85% seen once. Material for sequencing was peripheral blood. These receptor sequences come from a human donor in a cohort sampled during active COVID-19.

The rearrangement uses TRBV5-4 and TRBJ1-1, with a possible D match to TRBD1 (6 bases). V shed 4 bases and J shed 4 bases, with 14 bases lying between them. This CDR3 is 14 amino acids long. CDR1 is SGHNT, CDR2 YYREEE, per germline (reference sequence). In nucleotides, the CDR3 is TGTGCCAGCAGCGGGGGACACGGCATCACTGAAGCTTTCTTT. Protein: CASSGGHGITEAFF.

V and J are TRBV11-2 and TRBJ2-7; perhaps TRBD1 as D (6 bases). From germline, CDR1 is SGHAT and CDR2 FQNNGV. The CDR3 is made up of 15 amino acids. Trimming cost V 5 bases and J 9 bases, with 23 bases left between them. CDR3 amino acids: CASSPLDLQGVVQYF. The DNA for the CDR3 is TGTGCCAGCAGCCCACTCGACTTACAGGGTGTAGTGCAGTACTTC.

This sequence joins TRBV10-3 and TRBJ2-3; unclear D gene. V was cut by 10 bases and J by 0 bases, with 17 bases left in between. The CDR3 length is 15 residues. Germline lookup yields CDR1 ENHRY and CDR2 SYGVKD. CDR3 amino acids: CATLKNTGSTDTQYF. In DNA, the CDR3 is TGTGCCACCCTTAAGAACACGGGTAGCACAGATACGCAGTATTTT.

The genes are TRBV3-1 (or the pseudogene TRBV3-2) and TRBJ2-2; 11 bases align to TRBD2. Germline-derived CDR1 and CDR2 are LGHDT and YNNKEL (reference sequence). CDR3 length equals 15 residues. Trimming took 6 bases from V and 6 from J; bases not matched to a gene: 6. Here the CDR3 DNA reads TGTGCCAGCAGTCGGACTAGCGGGTCATCCGGGGAGCTGTTTTTT. Translation: CASSRTSGSSGELFF.

V is TRBV6-5 and J is TRBJ1-1, with D possibly matching TRBD1 (6 bases). This CDR3 is 15 amino acids long. V was trimmed by 0 bases and J by 0 bases, leaving 8 bases between them. From germline, CDR1 is MNHEY and CDR2 SVGAGI. In nucleotides, the CDR3 is TGTGCCAGCAGTTACTCGGACAGCCTGAACACTGAAGCTTTCTTT. Translation: CASSYSDSLNTEAFF.

This chain uses TRBV28 with TRBJ1-2, with D hard to call. The CDR3 is 13 residues long. Germline CDR1 MDHEN, CDR2 SYDVKM. Trimming shortened V by 8 bases and J by 5 bases, and 15 bases separated the two germline ends. The DNA of the CDR3 is TGTGCCAGCGCGCTCCCAGGTTCTTATGGCTACACCTTC. Its protein is CASALPGSYGYTF.

Only one count was recorded for this clone. This chain links TRBV6-5 with TRBJ1-2; D unresolved. The germline V and J ends were trimmed by 6 bases and 4 bases, with 18 bases remaining between them. Germline CDR1 is MNHEY and CDR2 is SVGAGI. The CDR3 extends over 15 amino acids. The CDR3 here is CASSQTAGSIYGYTF. CDR3 nucleotides: TGTGCCAGCAGCCAAACTGCCGGGTCCATCTATGGCTACACCTTC.

V gene TRBV11-2 combines with J gene TRBJ2-3, with 10 bases that match TRBD2. This CDR3 comprises 16 residues. The germline CDR1 and CDR2 sequences are SGHAT and FQNNGV. J was trimmed by 3 bases and V by 3 bases; bases with no gene match: 6. The CDR3 here is CASSLIAGGRTDTQYF. In DNA form, the CDR3 reads TGTGCCAGCAGCTTGATAGCGGGAGGCAGGACAGATACGCAGTATTTT. Drawing the rest from reference TRBV11-2 and TRBJ2-3, the complete variable domain is EAGVAQSPRYKIIEKRQSVAFWCNPISGHATLYWYQQILGQGPKLLIQFQNNGVVDDSQLPKDRFSAERLKGVDSTLKIQPAKLEDSAVYLCASSLIAGGRTDTQYFGPGTRLTVL.

The chain is built from TRBV5-1 and TRBJ2-7; D ambiguous. This CDR3 region has 14 residues. The V gene's germline CDR1 is SGHRS and CDR2 YFSETQ. Trimming left V 4 bases short and J 0 bases short, with 11 bases between. This chain's CDR3 is CASSPPESSYEQYF. CDR3 DNA sequence: TGCGCCAGCAGCCCCCCGGAGAGCTCCTACGAGCAGTACTTC.

This clone was seen more than once but under ten times. The chain combines TRBV30 with TRBJ1-2, with 8 positions matching TRBD1. CDR3 size: 17 residues. V lost 2 bases to trimming and J lost 4 bases; unmatched junction nucleotides: 15. Germline values: CDR1 GTSNPN, CDR2 SVGIG (reference sequence). The CDR3: CAWSLAMGQDRRYGYTF. CDR3 nucleotide sequence: TGTGCCTGGAGTTTGGCTATGGGACAGGATAGACGCTATGGCTACACCTTC.

This clone was counted a few times. CDR3 nucleotides: TGTGCCAGCAAAGGAGGGGCCCTCCATTACCCCTACGAGCAGTACTTC. Its translation is CASKGGALHYPYEQYF. The V call is TRBV28, the J call TRBJ2-7; D is possibly TRBD2 (6 bases). Germline lookup yields CDR1 MDHEN and CDR2 SYDVKM. This CDR3 has 16 residues. Trimming took off 7 bases at V and 2 bases at J, with 21 bases between the two ends. The variable domain in full, completed from reference TRBV28 and TRBJ2-7, reads DVKVTQSSRYLVKRTGEKVFLECVQDMDHENMFWYRQDPGLGLRLIYFSYDVKMKEKGDIPEGYSVSREKKERFSLILESASTNQTSMYLCASKGGALHYPYEQYFGPGTRLTVT.

This clone was picked up a small number of times. The rearrangement uses TRBV18 and TRBJ2-5, with 8 bases fitting TRBD1. With 4 bases clipped from V and 2 bases from J, the junction kept 3 bases outside the gene matches. CDR1 is KGHSH, CDR2 LQKENI, per germline. This CDR3 has 14 amino acids. The chain's CDR3 is CASSQQGGQETQYF. CDR3 DNA sequence: TGTGCCAGCTCACAACAGGGGGGTCAAGAGACCCAGTACTTC.

The rearrangement joins TRBV19 to TRBJ1-2; 7 bases fit TRBD1. Germline V gene lookup returns CDR1 LNHDA and CDR2 SQIVND (reference sequence). V was pared by 9 bases and J by 7 bases, with 14 bases of the junction left unmatched. The CDR3 is 14 amino acids. This CDR3 is CASGIGTAFGGYTF. In DNA, the CDR3 is TGTGCCAGCGGGATCGGGACAGCTTTTGGTGGCTACACCTTC.

The chain couples TRBV3-1 (or the pseudogene TRBV3-2) to TRBJ2-5; D is unresolved. The CDR3 extends over 14 amino acids. Looked up from germline, CDR1 is LGHDT and CDR2 is YNNKEL (reference sequence). The V and J ends lost 4 bases and 5 bases respectively, with 14 bases between them. The DNA for the CDR3 is TGTGCCAGCAGCCCGAGAAGTAGTATGGAGACCCAGTACTTC. Translating gives CASSPRSSMETQYF.

V is TRBV15 and J is TRBJ2-1; 9 nucleotides agree with TRBD2. This CDR3 has 14 residues. The trim removed 6 bases at V and 3 bases at J, leaving 3 bases unmatched. Per germline, CDR1 LNHNV and CDR2 YYDKDF (reference sequence). CDR3 bases: TGTGCCACCAGAGGACTAGCGAGCTACAATGAGCAGTTCTTC. This gives the protein CATRGLASYNEQFF.

V gene TRBV28 combines with J gene TRBJ1-1, with TRBD1 matching 8 bases. The CDR3 sequence is 15 residues long. Unmatched junction bases numbered 5, after V lost 4 bases and J lost 1 base. Per germline, CDR1 MDHEN and CDR2 SYDVKM. CDR3 protein: CASSSYRGKNTEAFF. The CDR3 bases are TGTGCCAGCAGTTCCTACAGGGGGAAGAACACTGAAGCTTTCTTT.

The chain joins TRBV20-1 to TRBJ1-1; TRBD1 matches 7 bases. The junction had 8 bases not matched to a gene; V was cut back by 3 bases and J by 7 bases. The CDR3 runs 13 residues. Germline CDR1 DFQATT, CDR2 SNEGSKA (reference sequence). This CDR3 is CSASKPYRGEAFF. Here the CDR3 DNA reads TGCAGTGCTAGTAAGCCGTACAGGGGTGAAGCTTTCTTT.

Worth noting for this clone: At one end the junction does not follow the germline gene, possibly because of a read error. The CDR3 DNA is TGTGCCAGCAGTAACGGACAGCGGCCGGCGCACTTC. It translates to CASSNGQRPAHF. The chain couples TRBV6-2 or TRBV6-3 to TRBJ2-7; D may be TRBD1 (6 bases). CDR3 length: 12 amino acids. In germline, CDR1 is MNHEY, CDR2 SVGEGT.

In nucleotides, the CDR3 is TGTGCCAGTAGTCGCCTGGACAGGGTCGGGGAGCTGTTTTTT. Translation: CASSRLDRVGELFF. This chain links TRBV19 with TRBJ2-2, with TRBD1 identical over 8 bases. Germline assignment: CDR1 LNHDA and CDR2 SQIVND (reference sequence). The CDR3 is 14 residues long. V shed 5 bases and J 7 bases; nucleotides not matched to a gene: 6. Supplemented by reference TRBV19 and TRBJ2-2, the full variable domain reads DGGITQSPKYLFRKEGQNVTLSCEQNLNHDAMYWYRQDPGQGLRLIYYSQIVNDFQKGDIAEGYSVSREKKESFPLTVTSAQKNPTAFYLCASSRLDRVGELFFGEGSRLTVL.

The CDR3 is CASSPGTAYTDTQYF. The DNA of the CDR3 is TGTGCCAGCAGCCCCGGGACAGCCTACACAGATACGCAGTATTTT. The V and J genes are TRBV6-2 or TRBV6-3 and TRBJ2-3, with 7 bases fitting TRBD1. Unmatched junction bases numbered 8, after V lost 6 bases and J lost 2 bases. The CDR3 runs 15 residues. The germline V gene encodes CDR1 MNHEY and CDR2 SVGEGT.

CDR3 nucleotides: TGTGCCAGCAGCCAAAATGGGCGGGGGGACCAAGAGACCCAGTACTTC. Amino acid sequence: CASSQNGRGDQETQYF. The V gene is TRBV4-2, the J gene TRBJ2-5; 8 bases map to TRBD2. The germline V gene encodes CDR1 LGHNA and CDR2 YNFKEQ. CDR3 size: 16 residues. The junction had 5 bases not matched to a gene; V was cut back by 2 bases and J by 0 bases.

V and J are TRBV29-1 and TRBJ1-2; D may be TRBD1 (6 bases). Trimming took 3 bases from V and 8 from J, leaving 22 bases between them. CDR3 length: 15 amino acids. The germline V gene encodes CDR1 SQVTM and CDR2 ANQGSEA. The CDR3 region has the DNA TGCAGCGTTGATGGCTGGTCCCAGGGGATCCGCGGCTACACCTTC. Translation gives CSVDGWSQGIRGYTF.

The V call is TRBV7-9, the J call TRBJ1-1; 9 bases are shared with TRBD1. Germline V gives CDR1 SEHNR, CDR2 FQNEAQ (reference sequence). V shed 3 bases, J shed 2 bases, and the junction held 4 bases outside the gene matches. This CDR3 region has 15 residues. The CDR3 nucleotides are TGTGCCAGCAGCTTGGTGGACAGGGGAAACACTGAAGCTTTCTTT. Protein: CASSLVDRGNTEAFF.

The chain links TRBV11-2 to TRBJ2-7; 10 bases are shared with TRBD2. J gave up 4 bases and V 5 bases, and 8 bases lay outside the gene matches. The germline V gene has CDR1 SGHAT and CDR2 FQNNGV. This CDR3 is built from 15 residues. CDR3 bases: TGTGCCAGCAGCATATCTAGCGGGAGCTATTACGAGCAGTACTTC. Translation gives CASSISSGSYYEQYF.

The gene calls are TRBV2 and TRBJ2-7; 10 positions agree with TRBD1. CDR3 length: 13 amino acids. Looked up from germline, CDR1 is SNHLY and CDR2 is FYNNEI. V shed 6 bases, J shed 4 bases, and the junction held 3 bases outside the gene matches. The CDR3 coding sequence is TGTGCCAGCAGGACAGGGGGCAAGTACGAGCAGTACTTC. Amino acid sequence: CASRTGGKYEQYF. The whole variable domain, remainder taken from reference TRBV2 and TRBJ2-7, is EPEVTQTPSHQVTQMGQEVILRCVPISNHLYFYWYRQILGQKVEFLVSFYNNEISEKSEIFDDQFSVERPDGSNFTLKIRSTKLEDSAMYFCASRTGGKYEQYFGPGTRLTVT.